This is a list of T cell receptor beta chains from one sample in a study of blood T cell repertoires in COVID-19. Data came from immunoSEQ multiplex PCR; TCRdb stores just in-frame clones and leaves some out. The data contain 70,000 or so clones, approximately 86% of them singletons. Material: peripheral blood. The receptors here all came from a woman aged 50 to 60 with acute or convalescent COVID-19. CDR3s include the opening cysteine and the closing phenylalanine or tryptophan. A D gene is named only where the DNA matches it firmly. Size values are once, few and many counts, or a class for expanded clones, and some rows have none.

j_call clone_size d_call v_call cdr3_nt cdr3_aa
TRBJ1-2 few . TRBV30 TGTGCCTGGAGTCGCTGGAGCTATGGCTACACCTTC CAWSRWSYGYTF
TRBJ2-1 . TRBD2 TRBV7-2 TGTGCCAGCAGCTTAGTAGCGGGAAATCAGAATGAGCAGTTCTTC CASSLVAGNQNEQFF
TRBJ2-3 once TRBD2 TRBV7-9 TGTGCCAGCAGCTCCCTACTAGCGGGAGGACCAGATACGCAGTATTTT CASSSLLAGGPDTQYF
TRBJ2-1 . . TRBV4-3 TGCGCCAGCAGCCAAGAGAGGTCGAGAACCTACAATGAGCAGTTCTTC CASSQERSRTYNEQFF
TRBJ2-7 . TRBD1 TRBV18 TGTGCCAGCTCACCAGGGACAGGGTCCCACGAGCAGTACTTC CASSPGTGSHEQYF
TRBJ2-2 . . TRBV5-1 TGCGCCAGCAGCTTGGAACAGGCGTCCGGGGAGCTGTTTTTT CASSLEQASGELFF
TRBJ2-7 . TRBD2 TRBV11-2 TGTGCCAGCAGCTTAGAAAGGCTAGCGGGAGTCCACGAGCAGTACTTC CASSLERLAGVHEQYF
TRBJ1-3 . . TRBV5-5 TGTGCCAGCACGATGACAGGTTTATTGGGATCTGGAAACACCATATATTTT CASTMTGLLGSGNTIYF
TRBJ1-1 . TRBD1 TRBV7-3 TGTGCCAGCAGATCGACAGGGATCACTGAAGCTTTCTTT CASRSTGITEAFF
TRBJ1-1 . TRBD1 TRBV12-3/TRBV12-4 TGTGCCAGCAGTTTCGGACAGGGGGGATTTTTCTTT CASSFGQGGFFF
TRBJ2-7 . . TRBV7-6 TGTGCCAGCAGCTCCGGGACTCCCAGTACCTCCTACGAGCAGTACTTC CASSSGTPSTSYEQYF
TRBJ2-7 . TRBD1 TRBV5-6 TGTGCCAGCAGCTTAGGACAGGGACCCGAGCAGTACTTC CASSLGQGPEQYF
TRBJ1-3 . . TRBV4-3 TGCGCCAGCAGCCTCACAGGGTACGGAAACACCATATATTTT CASSLTGYGNTIYF
TRBJ2-5 . TRBD2 TRBV28 TGTGCCAGCAGTTTCGATCCTAGCGGGAGCCGGGAGACCCAGTACTTC CASSFDPSGSRETQYF
TRBJ1-4 . . TRBV29-1 TGCAGCGTTGAAGGAACAGGACGCGAAAAACTGTTTTTT CSVEGTGREKLFF
TRBJ1-2 . . TRBV9 TGTGCCAGCAGCGGCTTCAAGGGGCTTGGCTACACCTTC CASSGFKGLGYTF
TRBJ1-1 . . TRBV9 TGTGCCAGCAGCCAAAGGGACGGGAGGGGCACTGAAGCTTTCTTT CASSQRDGRGTEAFF
TRBJ1-1 . . TRBV30 TGTGCCTGGAGTGTACTAGGAGGGAACACTGAAGCTTTCTTT CAWSVLGGNTEAFF
TRBJ1-2 . . TRBV20-1 TGCAGTGCGGCCAAGTATGGCTACACCTTC CSAAKYGYTF
TRBJ1-5 . . TRBV28 TGTGCCAGCAATACAGGCAATCAGCCCCAGCATTTT CASNTGNQPQHF
TRBJ2-1 . TRBD1 TRBV5-1 TGCGCCAGCAGCCCACAACAGGGGGCCGGTGAGCAGTTCTTC CASSPQQGAGEQFF
TRBJ1-5 . . TRBV7-2 TGTGCCAGCAGCTCACTAAATCAGCCCCAGCATTTT CASSSLNQPQHF
TRBJ1-5 once . TRBV18 TGTGCCAGCTCACCGGGACATAGCAATCAGCCCCAGCATTTT CASSPGHSNQPQHF
TRBJ1-6 . . TRBV30 TGTGCCTGGAGCCAACCCGGCGGTTCACCCCTCCACTTT CAWSQPGGSPLHF